This T cell receptor (beta chain) originates from a study of vaccination and CD4 T cells after COVID-19. The treatment: approximately nine-day PBMC culture with coronavirus spike peptide pools or control peptides (ViraFEST assay). The assay that was used to sequence DNA from cultured CD4+ T cells was the Oncomine TCR Beta short-read assay. TCRdb called the PCR reads again in MiXCR, with one record for every CDR3 protein. The sample holds some 13,000 distinct CDR3 sequences, more than 60% seen once. J gave up 10 bases and V 5 bases, and 18 bases lay outside the gene matches. From germline, CDR1 is MNHEY and CDR2 SMNVEV (reference sequence). The CDR3 has 17 residues. Notes on this clonotype: Its antigen is undetermined.

The sample taken for sequencing was CD4+ T cells from blood, cultured in vitro. The TCR comes from a human donor who had recovered from COVID-19. The chain employs TRBV27 and TRBJ2-3; 10 nucleotides align to TRBD2. The CDR3 spells CASSRKTAGTSERPQYF. The CDR3 DNA sequence: TGTGCCAGCAGTCGAAAGACCGCCGGGACTAGCGAGCGGCCGCAGTATTTT.